The 9 T cell receptor beta chains below all came from one sample that was sequenced in a study of blood T cell repertoires in COVID-19. TCRdb's table, derived via immunoSEQ multiplex PCR, lists solely in-frame clones and lacks some. The sample records some 120,000 clones, approximately 85% being singletons. The sequencing sample was made of peripheral blood. The receptor set was obtained from a human donor in a cohort sampled during active COVID-19.

The chain has TRBV7-2 and TRBJ2-3; TRBD2 is a possible D gene (6 bases). V lost 4 bases and J lost 0, with 17 bases in between. This CDR3 has 17 residues. Germline CDR1 is SGHTA and CDR2 is FQGNSA. CDR3 sequence: CASSYRGGGISTDTQYF. CDR3 DNA: TGTGCCAGCAGCTATCGGGGTGGCGGGATTAGCACAGATACGCAGTATTTT.

This chain uses TRBV5-1 with TRBJ2-3; 12 bases agree with TRBD1. V was clipped by 4 bases and J by 7 bases; unmatched bases: 10. This CDR3 is 16 amino acids long. The germline V gene encodes CDR1 SGHRS and CDR2 YFSETQ. The CDR3 protein is CASSPNPGQGANTQYF. The CDR3 nucleotides are TGCGCCAGCAGCCCCAATCCGGGACAGGGGGCGAATACGCAGTATTTT.

The rearrangement joins TRBV9 to TRBJ2-3, with a possible D match to TRBD2 (5 bases). CDR3 length: 17 residues. CDR1 SGDLS and CDR2 YYNGEE come from the germline V gene. Trimming took off 0 bases at V and 2 bases at J, with 16 bases between the two ends. For the CDR3, the DNA is TGTGCCAGCAGCGTAGTAGGACTTGCCGGTCTCACAGATACGCAGTATTTT. It encodes CASSVVGLAGLTDTQYF.

The chain couples TRBV19 to TRBJ2-7, with D unclear. The length of the CDR3 is 11 residues. The ends were cut back, 10 bases at V and 3 bases at J, with 10 bases in the middle. Per the germline V gene, CDR1 is LNHDA and CDR2 is SQIVND (reference sequence). In DNA, the CDR3 is TGTGCCACCCAACGAGACTACGAGCAGTACTTC. Its translation: CATQRDYEQYF.

The chain joins TRBV7-2 to TRBJ1-2; 8 bases match TRBD1. The V gene's germline CDR1 is SGHTA and CDR2 FQGNSA. V trimming: 5 bases; J trimming: 7 bases; junction bases outside the gene matches: 12. The CDR3 is 15 residues long. The CDR3 DNA reads TGTGCCAGCAGCCCACAGGGGGGGCGGACGGGTGGCTACACCTTC. Amino acids: CASSPQGGRTGGYTF.

The CDR3 loop is CASSQDGTGVSHSTYEQYF. DNA of the CDR3: TGTGCCAGCAGCCAAGATGGGACAGGGGTCTCACATTCGACCTACGAGCAGTACTTC. This sequence joins TRBV3-1 (or the pseudogene TRBV3-2) and TRBJ2-7; TRBD1 agrees at 10 bases. The CDR3 length is 19 residues. J gave up 2 bases and V 0 bases, and 13 bases lay outside the gene matches. Looked up from germline, CDR1 is LGHDT and CDR2 is YNNKEL (reference sequence).

The rearrangement links TRBV10-3 to TRBJ1-3; 8 positions match TRBD1. The CDR3 runs 16 residues. V lost 4 bases and J lost 0; bases outside the gene matches: 5. In germline, CDR1 is ENHRY, CDR2 SYGVKD. The DNA of the CDR3 is TGTGCCATCAGTGGGGCCCAGGGGGCCTCTGGAAACACCATATATTTT. This translates into CAISGAQGASGNTIYF.

This clone was counted only a few times. The V gene is TRBV6-2 or TRBV6-3, the J gene TRBJ2-3, with D maybe TRBD1 (6 bases). Germline CDR1 MNHEY, CDR2 SVGEGT. V was trimmed by 2 bases and J by 7 bases, leaving 7 bases between them. CDR3 size: 12 residues. The CDR3 DNA sequence: TGTGCCAGCAGTTACGGGGACAATACGCAGTATTTT. This sequence encodes CASSYGDNTQYF.

This clone was counted once. The chain recombines TRBV30 with TRBJ1-1; tentatively, D is TRBD1 (6 bases). CDR1 and CDR2 from the germline V gene are GTSNPN and SVGIG (reference sequence). Between the trimmed V and J ends, which lost 7 bases and 0 bases, there was a span of 18 bases. The CDR3 length is 15 residues. The CDR3 DNA reads TGTGCCTTGTCCGGGACAACTGTGATGAACACTGAAGCTTTCTTT. Encoded protein: CALSGTTVMNTEAFF.